This entry concerns a single TCR beta chain. Its antigen is unknown. Both 60 Vbeta primers and 13 Jbeta primers went into the PCR. TCRdb keeps only in-frame clones here, not all; method: immunoSEQ multiplex PCR. Among 100,000 to 150,000 clones listed, over 75% were seen once. This entry is derived from a study of cytomegalovirus exposure and HLA in healthy donors. General study results and limits: Fewer N-insertions than the roughly 600-donor mean were reportedly shown by an Asian-associated ancestry cluster in a later analysis. Some public TCRs appeared in many individuals, while most sequences were rare.

Germline CDR1 reads LNHDA; CDR2 reads SQIVND (reference sequence). The CDR3 is 14 residues long. J was trimmed by 4 bases and V by 5 bases; bases with no gene match: 2. This clonotype was sampled from a male donor in good health and CMV-seropositive. Material: PBMCs. The V gene is TRBV19, the J gene TRBJ2-1, with 10 positions matching TRBD2. CDR3 in amino acids: CASSLGLAYNEQFF. CDR3 sequence (DNA): TGTGCCAGTAGTCTGGGACTAGCGTACAATGAGCAGTTCTTC.